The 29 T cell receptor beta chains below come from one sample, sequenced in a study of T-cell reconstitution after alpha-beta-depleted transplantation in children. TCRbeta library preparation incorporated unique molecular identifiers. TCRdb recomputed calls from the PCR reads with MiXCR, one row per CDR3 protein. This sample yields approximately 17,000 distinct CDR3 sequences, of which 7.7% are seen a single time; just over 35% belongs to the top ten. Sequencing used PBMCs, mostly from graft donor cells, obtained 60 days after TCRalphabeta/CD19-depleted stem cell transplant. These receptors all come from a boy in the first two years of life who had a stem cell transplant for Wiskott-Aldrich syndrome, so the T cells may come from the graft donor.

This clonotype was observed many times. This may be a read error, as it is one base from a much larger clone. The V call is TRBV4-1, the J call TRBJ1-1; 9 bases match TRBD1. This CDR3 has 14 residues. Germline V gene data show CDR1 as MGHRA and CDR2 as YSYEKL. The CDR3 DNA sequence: TGCGCCAGCAGCCCACAGGGGGCGAACACTGAAGTTTTCTTT. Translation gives CASSPQGANTEVFF.

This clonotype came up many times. The CDR3 is CASLAGYTDTQYF. CDR3 nucleotides: TGTGCCAGTTTAGCGGGTTACACAGATACGCAGTATTTT. The rearrangement uses TRBV25-1 and TRBJ2-3, with 7 nucleotides matching TRBD2. The J segment lost 2 bases and the V segment lost 9 bases, leaving 5 bases of the junction unmatched. Germline-derived CDR1 and CDR2 are MGHDK and SYGVNS. CDR3 size: 13 residues.

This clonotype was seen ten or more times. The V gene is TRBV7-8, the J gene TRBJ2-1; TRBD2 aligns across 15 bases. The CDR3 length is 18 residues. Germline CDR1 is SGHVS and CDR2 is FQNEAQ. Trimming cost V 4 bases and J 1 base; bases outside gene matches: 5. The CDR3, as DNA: TGTGCCAGCAGCTCCGGACTAGCGGGAGGGCCGTCCTACAATGAGCAGTTCTTC. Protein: CASSSGLAGGPSYNEQFF.

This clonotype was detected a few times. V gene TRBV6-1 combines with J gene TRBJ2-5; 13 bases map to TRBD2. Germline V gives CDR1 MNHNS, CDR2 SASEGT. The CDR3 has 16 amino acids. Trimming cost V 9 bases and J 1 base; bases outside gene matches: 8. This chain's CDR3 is CASGGLAGKLQETQYF. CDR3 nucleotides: TGTGCCAGTGGGGGACTAGCGGGGAAACTCCAAGAGACCCAGTACTTC.

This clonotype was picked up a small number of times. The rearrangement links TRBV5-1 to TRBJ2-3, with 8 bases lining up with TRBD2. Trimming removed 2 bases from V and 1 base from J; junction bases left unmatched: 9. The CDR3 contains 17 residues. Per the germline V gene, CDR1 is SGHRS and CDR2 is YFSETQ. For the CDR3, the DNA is TGCGCCAGCAGCTTACTGGCGGGAGGAGGGGGCACAGATACGCAGTATTTT. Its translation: CASSLLAGGGGTDTQYF.

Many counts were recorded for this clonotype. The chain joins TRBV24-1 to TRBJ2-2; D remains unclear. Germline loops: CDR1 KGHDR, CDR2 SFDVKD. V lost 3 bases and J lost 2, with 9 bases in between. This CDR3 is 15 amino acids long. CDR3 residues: CATSDAVSNTGELFF. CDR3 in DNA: TGTGCCACCAGTGATGCGGTGAGCAACACCGGGGAGCTGTTTTTT.

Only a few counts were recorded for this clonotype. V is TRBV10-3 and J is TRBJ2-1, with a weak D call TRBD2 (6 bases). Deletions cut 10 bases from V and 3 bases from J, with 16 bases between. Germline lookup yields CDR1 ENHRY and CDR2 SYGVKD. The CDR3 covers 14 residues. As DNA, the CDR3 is TGTGCCACCGTCGTTGGGCGGGACTACAATGAGCAGTTCTTC. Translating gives CATVVGRDYNEQFF.

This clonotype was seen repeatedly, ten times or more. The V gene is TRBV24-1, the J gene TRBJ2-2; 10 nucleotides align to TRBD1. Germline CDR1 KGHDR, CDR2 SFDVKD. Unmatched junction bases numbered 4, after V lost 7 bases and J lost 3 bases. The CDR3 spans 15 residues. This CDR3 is CATRDRGIDTGELFF. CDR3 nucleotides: TGTGCCACCAGGGACAGGGGGATTGACACCGGGGAGCTGTTTTTT.

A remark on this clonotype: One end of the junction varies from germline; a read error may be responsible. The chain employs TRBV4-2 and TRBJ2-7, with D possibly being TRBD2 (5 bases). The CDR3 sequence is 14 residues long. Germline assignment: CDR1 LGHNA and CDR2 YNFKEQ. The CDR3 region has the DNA TGTGCCATCAGCCCCGGACTCGAACTCTACGAGCAGTACTTC. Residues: CAISPGLELYEQYF.

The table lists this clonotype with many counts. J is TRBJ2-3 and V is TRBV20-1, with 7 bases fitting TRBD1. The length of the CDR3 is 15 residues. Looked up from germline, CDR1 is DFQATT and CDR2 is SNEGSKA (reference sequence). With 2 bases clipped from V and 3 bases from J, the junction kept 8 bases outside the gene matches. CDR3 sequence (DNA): TGCAGTGCTAGATCTAGGACAGGTTGGACAGATACGCAGTATTTT. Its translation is CSARSRTGWTDTQYF.

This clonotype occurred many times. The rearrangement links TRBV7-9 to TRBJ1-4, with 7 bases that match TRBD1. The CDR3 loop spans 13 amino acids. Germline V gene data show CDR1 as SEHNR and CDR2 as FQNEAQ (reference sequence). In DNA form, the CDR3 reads TGTGCGGGCGGCAGGGGGGCTAATGAAAAACTGTTTTTT. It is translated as CAGGRGANEKLFF.

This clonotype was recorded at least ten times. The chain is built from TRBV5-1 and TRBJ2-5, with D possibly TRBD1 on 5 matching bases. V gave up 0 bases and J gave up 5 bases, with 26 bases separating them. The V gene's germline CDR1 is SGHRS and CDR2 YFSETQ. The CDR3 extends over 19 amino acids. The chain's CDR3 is CASSLEGLWGRRLSETQYF. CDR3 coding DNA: TGCGCCAGCAGCTTGGAGGGGCTCTGGGGAAGGCGTCTATCGGAGACCCAGTACTTC.

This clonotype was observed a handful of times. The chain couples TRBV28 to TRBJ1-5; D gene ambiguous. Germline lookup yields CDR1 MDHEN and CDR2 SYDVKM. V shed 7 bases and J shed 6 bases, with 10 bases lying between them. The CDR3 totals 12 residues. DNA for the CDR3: TGTGCCAGCACCCCCGATCTTCAGCCCCAGCATTTT. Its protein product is CASTPDLQPQHF. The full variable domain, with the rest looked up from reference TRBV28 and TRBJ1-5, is DVKVTQSSRYLVKRTGEKVFLECVQDMDHENMFWYRQDPGLGLRLIYFSYDVKMKEKGDIPEGYSVSREKKERFSLILESASTNQTSMYLCASTPDLQPQHFGDGTRLSIL.

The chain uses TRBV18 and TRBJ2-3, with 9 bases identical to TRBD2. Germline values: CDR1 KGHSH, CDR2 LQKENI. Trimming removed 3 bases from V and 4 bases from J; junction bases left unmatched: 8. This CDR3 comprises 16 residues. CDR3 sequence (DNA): TGTGCCAGCTCACCGATCCTAGCGGGACGGGCAGATACGCAGTATTTT. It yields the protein CASSPILAGRADTQYF. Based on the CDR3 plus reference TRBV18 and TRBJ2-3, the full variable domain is NAGVMQNPRHLVRRRGQEARLRCSPMKGHSHVYWYRQLPEEGLKFMVYLQKENIIDESGMPKERFSAEFPKEGPSILRIQQVVRGDSAAYFCASSPILAGRADTQYFGPGTRLTVL.

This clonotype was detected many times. The DNA of the CDR3 is TGTGCCAGCACCCGCACGGGGGGACACTACGAGCAGTACTTC. It encodes CASTRTGGHYEQYF. The V call is TRBV7-9, the J call TRBJ2-7, with a tentative D call TRBD2 (7 bases). The CDR3 length is 14 residues. Trimming stripped 7 bases from V and 3 bases from J, with 16 bases between. Germline loops: CDR1 SEHNR, CDR2 FQNEAQ (reference sequence).

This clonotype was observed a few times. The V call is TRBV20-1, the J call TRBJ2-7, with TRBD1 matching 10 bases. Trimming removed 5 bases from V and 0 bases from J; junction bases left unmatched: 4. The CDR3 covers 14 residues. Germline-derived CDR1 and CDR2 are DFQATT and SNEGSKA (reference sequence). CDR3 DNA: TGCAGTGCTCGACAGGGGGCAGGCTCCTACGAGCAGTACTTC. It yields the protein CSARQGAGSYEQYF.

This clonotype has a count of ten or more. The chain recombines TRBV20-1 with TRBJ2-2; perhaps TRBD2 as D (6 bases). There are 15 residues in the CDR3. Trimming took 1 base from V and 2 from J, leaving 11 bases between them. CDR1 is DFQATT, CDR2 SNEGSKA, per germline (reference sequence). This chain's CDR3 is CSARVAGINTGELFF. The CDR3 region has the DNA TGCAGTGCTAGAGTGGCGGGGATCAACACCGGGGAGCTGTTTTTT.

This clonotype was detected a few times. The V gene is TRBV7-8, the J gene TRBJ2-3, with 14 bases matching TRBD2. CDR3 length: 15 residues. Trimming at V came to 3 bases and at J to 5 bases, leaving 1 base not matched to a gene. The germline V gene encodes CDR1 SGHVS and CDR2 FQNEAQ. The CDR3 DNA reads TGTGCCAGCAGCTTGGGACTAGCGGGGGAAGATACGCAGTATTTT. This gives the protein CASSLGLAGEDTQYF.

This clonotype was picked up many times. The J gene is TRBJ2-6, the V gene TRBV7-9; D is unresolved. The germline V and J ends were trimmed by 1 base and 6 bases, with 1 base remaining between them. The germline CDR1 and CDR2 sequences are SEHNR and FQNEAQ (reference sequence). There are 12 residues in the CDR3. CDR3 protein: CASSLEANVLTF. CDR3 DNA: TGTGCCAGCAGCTTAGAGGCCAACGTCCTGACTTTC.

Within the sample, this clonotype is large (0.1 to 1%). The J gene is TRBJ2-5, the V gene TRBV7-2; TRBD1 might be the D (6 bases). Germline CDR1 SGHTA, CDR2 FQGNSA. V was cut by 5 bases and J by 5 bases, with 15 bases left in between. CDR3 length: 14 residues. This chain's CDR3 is CASSPWGPTETQYF. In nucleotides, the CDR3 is TGTGCCAGCAGCCCTTGGGGGCCGACGGAGACCCAGTACTTC.

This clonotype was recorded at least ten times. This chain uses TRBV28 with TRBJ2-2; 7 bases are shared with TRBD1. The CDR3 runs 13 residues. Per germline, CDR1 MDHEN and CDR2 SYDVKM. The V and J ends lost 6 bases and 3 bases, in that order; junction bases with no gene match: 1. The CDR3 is CASRGQHTGELFF. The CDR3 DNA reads TGTGCCAGCAGGGGACAGCACACCGGGGAGCTGTTTTTT.

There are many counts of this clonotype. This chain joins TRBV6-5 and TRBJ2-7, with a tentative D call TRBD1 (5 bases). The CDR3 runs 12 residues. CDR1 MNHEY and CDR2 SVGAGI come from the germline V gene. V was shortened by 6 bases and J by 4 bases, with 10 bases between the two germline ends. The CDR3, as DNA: TGTGCCAGCAGCAACAGGAAATACGAGCAGTACTTC. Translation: CASSNRKYEQYF.

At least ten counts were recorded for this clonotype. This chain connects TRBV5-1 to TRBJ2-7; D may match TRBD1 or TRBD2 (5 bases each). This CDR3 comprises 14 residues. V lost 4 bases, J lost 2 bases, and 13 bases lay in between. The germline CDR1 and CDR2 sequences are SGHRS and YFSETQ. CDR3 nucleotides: TGCGCCAGCAGCCCCCGGGACGGCACCTACGAGCAGTACTTC. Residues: CASSPRDGTYEQYF.

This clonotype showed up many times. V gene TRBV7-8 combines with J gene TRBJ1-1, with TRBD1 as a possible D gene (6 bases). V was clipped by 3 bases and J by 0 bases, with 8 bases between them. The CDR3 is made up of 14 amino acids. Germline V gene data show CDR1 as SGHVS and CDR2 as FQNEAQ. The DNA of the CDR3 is TGTGCCAGCAGCTTGGACAGAGTGAACACTGAAGCTTTCTTT. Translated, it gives CASSLDRVNTEAFF.

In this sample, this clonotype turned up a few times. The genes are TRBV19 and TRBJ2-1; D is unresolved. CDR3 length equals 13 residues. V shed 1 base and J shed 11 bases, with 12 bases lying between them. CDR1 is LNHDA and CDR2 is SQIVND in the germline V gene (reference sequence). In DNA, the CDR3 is TGTGCCAGTAGTATAGCCCATGACTGGCAGCAGTTCTTC. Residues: CASSIAHDWQQFF.

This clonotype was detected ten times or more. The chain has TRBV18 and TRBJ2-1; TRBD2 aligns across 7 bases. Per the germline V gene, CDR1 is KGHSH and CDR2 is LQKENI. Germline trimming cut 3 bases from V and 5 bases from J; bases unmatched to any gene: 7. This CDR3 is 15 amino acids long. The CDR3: CASSPTSEPHNEQFF. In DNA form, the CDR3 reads TGTGCCAGCTCACCCACTAGCGAGCCGCACAATGAGCAGTTCTTC.

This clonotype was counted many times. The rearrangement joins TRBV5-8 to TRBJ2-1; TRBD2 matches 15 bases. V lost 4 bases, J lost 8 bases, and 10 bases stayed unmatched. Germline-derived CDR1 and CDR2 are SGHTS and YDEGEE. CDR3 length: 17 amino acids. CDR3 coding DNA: TGTGCCAGCAGCCTATCAACGGGACTAGCGGGAGGTGATGAGCAGTTCTTC. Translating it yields CASSLSTGLAGGDEQFF.

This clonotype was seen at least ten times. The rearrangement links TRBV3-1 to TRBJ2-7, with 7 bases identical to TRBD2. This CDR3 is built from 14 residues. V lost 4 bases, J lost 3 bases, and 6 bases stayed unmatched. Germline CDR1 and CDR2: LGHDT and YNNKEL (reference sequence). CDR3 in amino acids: CASSLRGVLYEQYF. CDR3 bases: TGTGCCAGCAGCCTTCGGGGGGTACTCTACGAGCAGTACTTC.

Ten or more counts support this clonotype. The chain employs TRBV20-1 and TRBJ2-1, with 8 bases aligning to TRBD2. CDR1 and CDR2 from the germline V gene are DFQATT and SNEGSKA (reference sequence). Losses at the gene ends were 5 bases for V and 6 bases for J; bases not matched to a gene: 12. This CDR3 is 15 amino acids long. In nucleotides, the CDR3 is TGCAGTGCTCCCCGGGGGGGGCTACGAAGCAATGAGCAGTTCTTC. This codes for CSAPRGGLRSNEQFF.